The text below deals with one T cell receptor (beta chain). Method: immunoSEQ multiplex PCR; TCRdb's copy keeps in-frame clones and lacks some. This sample has 25,000 to 35,000 clones, with over 75% found just once. This sample was included in a study of blood T cell repertoires in COVID-19. This CDR3 is built from 13 residues. The V segment lost 6 bases and the J segment 2 bases; nucleotides outside the gene matches: 3. Germline CDR1 and CDR2: KGHSH and LQKENI. The sequence was obtained from a human donor with active COVID-19. The donor label of this sample is uncertain. The material sequenced was peripheral blood. The V call is TRBV18, the J call TRBJ1-2; TRBD1 agrees at 7 bases. The DNA of the CDR3 is TGTGCCAGCTCGCCGGACAGGAACTATGGCTACACCTTC. It translates to CASSPDRNYGYTF.